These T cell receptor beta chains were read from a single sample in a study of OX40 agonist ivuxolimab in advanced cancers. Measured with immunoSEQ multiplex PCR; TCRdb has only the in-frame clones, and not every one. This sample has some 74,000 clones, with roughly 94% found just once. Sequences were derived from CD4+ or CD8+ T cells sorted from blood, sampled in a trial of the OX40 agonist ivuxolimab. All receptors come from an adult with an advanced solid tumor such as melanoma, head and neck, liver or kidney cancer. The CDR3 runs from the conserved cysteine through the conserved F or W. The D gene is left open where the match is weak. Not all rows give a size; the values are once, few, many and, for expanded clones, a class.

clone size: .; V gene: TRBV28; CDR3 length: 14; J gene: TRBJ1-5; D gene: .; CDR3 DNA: TGTGCCAGCAGTTTAGGGGTCGGCAATCAGCCCCAGCATTTT; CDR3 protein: CASSLGVGNQPQHF
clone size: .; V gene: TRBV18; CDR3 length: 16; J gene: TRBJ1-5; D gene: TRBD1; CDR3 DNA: TGTGCCAGCTCACCAACGACGACAGGGGGCGATCAGCCCCAGCATTTT; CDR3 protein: CASSPTTTGGDQPQHF
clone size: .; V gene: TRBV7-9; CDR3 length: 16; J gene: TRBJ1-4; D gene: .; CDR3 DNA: TGTGCCAGCAGCTTATCGGACGCCGGGACTAATGAAAAACTGTTTTTT; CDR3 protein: CASSLSDAGTNEKLFF
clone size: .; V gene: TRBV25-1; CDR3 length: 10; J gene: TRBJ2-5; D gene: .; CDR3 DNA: TGTGCCAGCAGTGGGGAGACCCAGTACTTC; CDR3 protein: CASSGETQYF
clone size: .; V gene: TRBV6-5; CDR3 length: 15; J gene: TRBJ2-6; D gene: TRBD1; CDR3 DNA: TGTGCCAGCGGCACAGGGGATGGAGGGGCCAACGTCCTGACTTTC; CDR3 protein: CASGTGDGGANVLTF
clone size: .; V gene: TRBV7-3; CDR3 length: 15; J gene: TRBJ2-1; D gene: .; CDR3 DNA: TGTGCCAGCAGCTTATTGGGCGGGGCCAAGGAGGAGCAGTTCTTC; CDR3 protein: CASSLLGGAKEEQFF
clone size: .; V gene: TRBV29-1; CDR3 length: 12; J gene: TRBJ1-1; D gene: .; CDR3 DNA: TGCAGCGTTACAGGATGGAACACTGAAGCTTTCTTT; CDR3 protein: CSVTGWNTEAFF
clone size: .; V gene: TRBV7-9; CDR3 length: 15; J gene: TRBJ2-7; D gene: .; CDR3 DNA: TGTGCCAGCAGCTTAGAACCAAGCGCGACCTACGAGCAGTACTTC; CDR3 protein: CASSLEPSATYEQYF
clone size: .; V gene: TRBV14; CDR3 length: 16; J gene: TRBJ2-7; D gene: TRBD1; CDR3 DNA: TGTGCCAGCAGCCAAAATCTCCGGGACAGGGACTACGAGCAGTACTTC; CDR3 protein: CASSQNLRDRDYEQYF
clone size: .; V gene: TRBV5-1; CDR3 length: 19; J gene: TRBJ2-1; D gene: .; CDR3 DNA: TGCGCCAGCAGCTTGGATTCGGGGATAAAGGACTGGACCTACAATGAGCAGTTCTTC; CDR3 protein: CASSLDSGIKDWTYNEQFF
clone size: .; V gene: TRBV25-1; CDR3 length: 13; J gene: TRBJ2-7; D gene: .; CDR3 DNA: TGTGCCAGCAGTGAACTGACCACGGGGGAGCAGTACTTC; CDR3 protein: CASSELTTGEQYF
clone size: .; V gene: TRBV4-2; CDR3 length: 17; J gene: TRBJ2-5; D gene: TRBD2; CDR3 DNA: TGTGCCAGCAGCCAAGACCCGGGACTAGATATTTTCGAGACCCAGTACTTC; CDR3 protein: CASSQDPGLDIFETQYF
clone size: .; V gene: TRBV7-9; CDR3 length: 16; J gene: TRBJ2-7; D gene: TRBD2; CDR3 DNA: TGTGCCAGCGGGACTAGCGGGGCTTACCTTTTTTACGAGCAGTACTTC; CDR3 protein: CASGTSGAYLFYEQYF
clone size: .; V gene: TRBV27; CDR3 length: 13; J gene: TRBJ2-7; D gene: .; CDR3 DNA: TGTGCCAGCAGTTTCCGTGACGGCTACGAGCAGTACTTC; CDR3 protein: CASSFRDGYEQYF
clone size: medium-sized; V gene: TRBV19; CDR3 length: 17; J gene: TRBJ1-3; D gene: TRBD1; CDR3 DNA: TGTGCCAGTAGTATCCCTCCGGACAGGGCGGCTGGAAACACCATATATTTT; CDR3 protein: CASSIPPDRAAGNTIYF
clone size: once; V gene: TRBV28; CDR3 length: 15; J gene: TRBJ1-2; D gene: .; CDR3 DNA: TGTGCCAGCAGTTTAAGATTCGAACCGAACTATGGCTACACCTTC; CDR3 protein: CASSLRFEPNYGYTF
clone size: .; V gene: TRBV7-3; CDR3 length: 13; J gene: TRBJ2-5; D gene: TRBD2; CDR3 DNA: TGTGCCAGCAGCTTGGCTAGCGGAGAGACCCAGTACTTC; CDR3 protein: CASSLASGETQYF
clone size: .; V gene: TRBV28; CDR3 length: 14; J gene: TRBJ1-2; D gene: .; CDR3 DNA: TGTGCCAGCAGTTTAGAGGGGATGGACTATGGCTACACCTTC; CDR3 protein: CASSLEGMDYGYTF
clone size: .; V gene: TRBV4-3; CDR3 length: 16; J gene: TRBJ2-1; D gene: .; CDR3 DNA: TGCGCCAGCAGCCAAGGGGAACTCCTCTCCTACAATGAGCAGTTCTTC; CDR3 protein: CASSQGELLSYNEQFF
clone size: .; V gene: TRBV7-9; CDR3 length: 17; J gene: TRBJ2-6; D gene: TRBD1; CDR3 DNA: TGTGCCAGCAGCTTGAAGGGACAGGGGAACGGGGCCAACGTCCTGACTTTC; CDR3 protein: CASSLKGQGNGANVLTF
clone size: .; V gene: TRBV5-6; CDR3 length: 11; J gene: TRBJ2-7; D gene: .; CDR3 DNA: TGTGCCAGCAGCATTTCCTACGAGCAGTACTTC; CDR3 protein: CASSISYEQYF
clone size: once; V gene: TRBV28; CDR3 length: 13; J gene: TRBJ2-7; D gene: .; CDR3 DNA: TGTGCCAGCAGTTATGATAGCTCCTACGAGCAGTACTTC; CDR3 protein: CASSYDSSYEQYF
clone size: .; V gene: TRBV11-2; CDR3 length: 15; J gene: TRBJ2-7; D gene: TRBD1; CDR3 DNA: TGTGCCAGCAGCTCCTGGGACAGGGGGCAAGGCGAGCAGTACTTC; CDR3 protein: CASSSWDRGQGEQYF
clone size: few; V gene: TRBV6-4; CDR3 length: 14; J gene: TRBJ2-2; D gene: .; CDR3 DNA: TGTGCCAGCAGTGTGGGGTCCCCGACCGGGGAGCTGTTTTTT; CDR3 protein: CASSVGSPTGELFF
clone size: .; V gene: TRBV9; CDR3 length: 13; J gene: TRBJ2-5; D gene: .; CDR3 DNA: TGTGCCAGCAGCGTAAGGAGCTCCGAGACCCAGTACTTC; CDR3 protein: CASSVRSSETQYF
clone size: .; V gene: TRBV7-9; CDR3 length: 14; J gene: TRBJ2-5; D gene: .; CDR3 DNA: TGTGCCAGCAGCCCCACCTCAGGGGAGGAGACCCAGTACTTC; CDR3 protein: CASSPTSGEETQYF
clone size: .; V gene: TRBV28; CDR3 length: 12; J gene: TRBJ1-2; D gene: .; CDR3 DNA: TGTGCCGGCAAGGCAGGGTCAGGTGGCTACACCTTC; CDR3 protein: CAGKAGSGGYTF
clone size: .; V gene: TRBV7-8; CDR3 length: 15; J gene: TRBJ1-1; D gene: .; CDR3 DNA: TGTGCCAGCAGCTTAGACCCCCCGGAGTCTACTGAAGCTTTCTTT; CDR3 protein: CASSLDPPESTEAFF
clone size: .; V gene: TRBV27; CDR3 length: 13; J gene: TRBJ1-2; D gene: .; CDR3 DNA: TGTGCCAGCAGTTTAGTTGGTATGGCTGGCTACACCTTC; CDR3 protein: CASSLVGMAGYTF